This TCR beta chain was recorded in a study of cytomegalovirus exposure and HLA in healthy donors. The protocol was immunoSEQ multiplex PCR, while the TCRdb copy is restricted to in-frame clones and leaves out a portion. The table records 120,000 to 150,000 clones, approximately 86% of them present only once. J lost 1 base, V lost 8 bases, and 7 bases had no gene match. CDR1 is MGHDK, CDR2 SYGVNS, per germline. The CDR3 has 14 residues. The donors were part of the roughly 110-subject validation cohort, which stood apart from the 666-subject first cohort. The receptor's source is a man younger than 35 in good health and CMV-seropositive. The chain has TRBV25-1 and TRBJ1-2, with 7 bases identical to TRBD1. The sequenced sample consisted of PBMCs. The CDR3, as DNA: TGTGCCAGCGAATCAGGGGGTTATAACTATGGCTACACCTTC. The encoded protein is CASESGGYNYGYTF.